This is a list of T cell receptor beta chains from one sample in a study of blood T cell repertoires in COVID-19. The data were produced by immunoSEQ multiplex PCR, yet TCRdb's version contains in-frame clones alone and is incomplete. This table has 300,000 to 350,000 clones, about 90% appearing once. Input material: peripheral blood. Every receptor here comes from a woman between 18 and 29 years old who had recovered from COVID-19. Both conserved end residues are part of each CDR3. The order of the fields is clone size, V gene, J gene, D gene, CDR3 protein, CDR3 DNA. A D gene is named only where the DNA matches it firmly. Size tells how often a clone was seen (once, few, many) or the class of an expanded clone, and some rows leave it out.

NA,TRBV4-3,TRBJ1-1,TRBD1,CASSQLWTGTSNTEAFF,TGCGCCAGCAGCCAGTTGTGGACAGGCACTTCCAACACTGAAGCTTTCTTT
NA,TRBV5-5,TRBJ1-5,NA,CASSLRLKNQPQHF,TGTGCCAGCAGCCTAAGACTAAAGAATCAGCCCCAGCATTTT
once,TRBV11-3,TRBJ1-3,NA,CASSLVAGAGNTIYF,TGTGCCAGCAGCTTAGTAGCCGGAGCTGGAAACACCATATATTTT
NA,TRBV9,TRBJ2-5,NA,CASSEKGERETQYF,TGTGCCAGCAGCGAGAAGGGGGAACGGGAGACCCAGTACTTC
NA,TRBV12-3/TRBV12-4,TRBJ1-2,TRBD1,CASSTDRVDGYTF,TGTGCCAGCAGTACGGACAGGGTTGATGGCTACACCTTC
NA,TRBV9,TRBJ1-3,NA,CASSPSPRGSGNTIYF,TGTGCCAGCAGCCCCTCACCCAGGGGCTCTGGAAACACCATATATTTT
NA,TRBV6-4,TRBJ2-3,NA,CASSVRHDTDTQYF,TGTGCCAGCAGTGTCAGGCATGATACAGATACGCAGTATTTT
NA,TRBV18,TRBJ1-5,NA,CASSPIGGEGQPQHF,TGTGCCAGCTCACCCATCGGGGGGGAGGGTCAGCCCCAGCATTTT
NA,TRBV5-1,TRBJ2-3,TRBD2,CASSLGLAGSTDTQYF,TGCGCCAGCAGCTTAGGACTAGCGGGGAGCACAGATACGCAGTATTTT
once,TRBV18,TRBJ2-3,TRBD1,CASSPGRTGQDTQYF,TGTGCCAGCTCTCCCGGCCGGACAGGGCAAGATACGCAGTATTTT
NA,TRBV6-6,TRBJ1-4,TRBD1,CASSRQLSGGLNEKLFF,TGTGCCAGCAGTCGCCAACTCTCAGGGGGGCTTAATGAAAAACTGTTTTTT
NA,TRBV29-1,TRBJ2-1,TRBD2,CSGASGPYNEQFF,TGCAGCGGGGCTAGCGGCCCTTACAATGAGCAGTTCTTC
NA,TRBV3-1/TRBV3-2,TRBJ2-5,NA,CASSLRGGLRKETQYF,TGTGCCAGCAGTTTGAGGGGGGGGCTGAGGAAAGAGACCCAGTACTTC
NA,TRBV11-3,TRBJ1-2,NA,CASSLGTAPSYGYTF,TGTGCCAGCAGCTTAGGGACAGCCCCTAGCTATGGCTACACCTTC
NA,TRBV12-3/TRBV12-4,TRBJ1-1,NA,CARRLGLNTEAFF,TGTGCCAGGAGGCTTGGTTTGAACACTGAAGCTTTCTTT
NA,TRBV7-9,TRBJ1-2,TRBD1,CASSSGGVGYTF,TGTGCCAGCAGCTCAGGGGGCGTAGGCTACACCTTC
once,TRBV19,TRBJ1-1,NA,CASSIYGRETEAFF,TGTGCCAGTAGTATCTACGGTCGGGAGACTGAAGCTTTCTTT
NA,TRBV10-3,TRBJ2-1,TRBD2,CAISPGLDYNEQFF,TGTGCCATCAGCCCGGGACTAGACTACAATGAGCAGTTCTTC
NA,TRBV5-8,TRBJ1-5,NA,CASSLSGEPQHF,TGTGCCAGCAGCTTGAGCGGGGAGCCCCAGCATTTT
NA,TRBV4-1,TRBJ1-5,NA,CASSQVHPRAGNQPQHF,TGCGCCAGCAGCCAAGTTCATCCGCGGGCGGGCAATCAGCCCCAGCATTTT
NA,TRBV7-8,TRBJ2-3,NA,CASSPPADTQYF,TGTGCCAGCAGCCCCCCCGCAGATACGCAGTATTTT
once,TRBV24-1,TRBJ1-2,TRBD1,CATSEAGQVEGYTF,TGTGCCACCAGTGAGGCTGGACAGGTTGAAGGCTACACCTTC
NA,TRBV3-1/TRBV3-2,TRBJ2-3,TRBD1,CASSSPGTGSTDTQYF,TGTGCCAGCAGCTCACCCGGGACAGGCAGCACAGATACGCAGTATTTT
NA,TRBV7-2,TRBJ2-3,NA,CASSNIFGDTQYF,TGTGCCAGCAGCAACATTTTCGGGGATACGCAGTATTTT
NA,TRBV19,TRBJ1-2,TRBD1,CASSINDRGSYGYTF,TGTGCCAGTAGTATTAATGACAGGGGGTCTTATGGCTACACCTTC
NA,TRBV5-1,TRBJ1-5,TRBD1,CASSLSGTDQPQHF,TGCGCCAGCAGCTTAAGTGGGACAGATCAGCCCCAGCATTTT
NA,TRBV7-2,TRBJ1-6,NA,CASSPDINSPLHF,TGTGCCAGCAGCCCGGACATCAATTCACCCCTCCACTTT
once,TRBV29-1,TRBJ2-3,TRBD1,CSVARDSLTDTQYF,TGCAGCGTTGCCCGGGACAGCCTCACAGATACGCAGTATTTT
NA,TRBV24-1,TRBJ2-2,NA,CATSDFGRYTGELFF,TGTGCCACCAGTGATTTCGGGAGATACACCGGGGAGCTGTTTTTT
few,TRBV19,TRBJ1-2,NA,CASSIGTPKYGYTF,TGTGCCAGTAGTATAGGGACACCTAAGTATGGCTACACCTTC
NA,TRBV5-6,TRBJ1-2,NA,CASSPDRTAGVYTF,TGTGCCAGCAGCCCGGACCGGACAGCGGGGGTCTACACCTTC
NA,TRBV4-3,TRBJ1-6,NA,CASSPGHNNSPLHF,TGCGCCAGCAGCCCGGGACATAATAATTCACCCCTCCACTTT
NA,TRBV7-9,TRBJ2-3,TRBD1,CASSGGTGFLADTQYF,TGTGCCAGCAGCGGGGGGACAGGGTTTCTCGCAGATACGCAGTATTTT
NA,TRBV10-3,TRBJ1-2,TRBD1,CAINRQGTNYGYTF,TGTGCCATCAATCGACAGGGGACTAACTATGGCTACACCTTC
NA,TRBV5-4,TRBJ2-2,NA,CASSLAGANTGELFF,TGTGCCAGCAGCTTGGCGGGGGCGAACACCGGGGAGCTGTTTTTT
NA,TRBV12-3/TRBV12-4,TRBJ2-5,NA,CASSLRGGETQYF,TGTGCCAGCAGTTTAAGGGGGGGAGAGACCCAGTACTTC
many,TRBV7-2,TRBJ2-1,TRBD2,CASSPGLAGANEQFF,TGTGCCAGCAGCCCCGGGCTAGCGGGAGCTAACGAGCAGTTCTTC
NA,TRBV27,TRBJ1-6,NA,CASSLSDNLYNSPLHF,TGTGCCAGCAGTTTATCCGACAATCTTTATAATTCACCCCTCCACTTT
NA,TRBV4-3,TRBJ2-1,TRBD2,CASSQDGGVYNEQFF,TGCGCCAGCAGCCAAGACGGGGGGGTCTACAATGAGCAGTTCTTC
NA,TRBV7-9,TRBJ2-1,TRBD1,CASSSSGQANGEQFF,TGTGCCAGCTCCTCGTCCGGACAGGCCAACGGTGAGCAGTTCTTC
NA,TRBV5-1,TRBJ2-3,NA,CASSPGDRVVTDTQYF,TGCGCCAGCAGCCCGGGGGACCGAGTTGTAACAGATACGCAGTATTTT
NA,TRBV4-3,TRBJ1-1,NA,CASSQLRDGNTEAFF,TGCGCCAGCAGCCAACTGCGGGATGGGAACACTGAAGCTTTCTTT
NA,TRBV28,TRBJ2-5,TRBD2,CASSKRVLAGIETQYF,TGTGCCAGCAGTAAGAGGGTACTAGCGGGAATAGAGACCCAGTACTTC
NA,TRBV12-3/TRBV12-4,TRBJ1-5,TRBD1,CASSSAGGQPQHF,TGTGCCAGCAGTTCGGCAGGGGGTCAGCCCCAGCATTTT
NA,TRBV13,TRBJ2-1,NA,CASSLFGRTNNEQFF,TGTGCCAGCAGCTTATTCGGTAGAACCAACAATGAGCAGTTCTTC
NA,TRBV7-2,TRBJ2-5,NA,CASSLGPQETQYF,TGTGCCAGCAGCTTGGGCCCACAAGAGACCCAGTACTTC
NA,TRBV6-1,TRBJ1-1,TRBD1,CASSEPLTGVTEAFF,TGTGCCAGCAGTGAGCCCCTGACAGGGGTCACTGAAGCTTTCTTT
NA,TRBV4-3,TRBJ1-3,NA,CASSQDGRTIGNTIYF,TGCGCCAGCAGCCAGGACGGCCGGACTATAGGGAACACCATATATTTT
NA,TRBV6-1,TRBJ1-1,NA,CASSERAMNTEAFF,TGTGCCAGCAGTGAAAGAGCCATGAACACTGAAGCTTTCTTT
NA,TRBV4-1,TRBJ1-5,NA,CASSQGQAVSNQPQHF,TGCGCCAGCAGCCAAGGACAGGCGGTTAGCAATCAGCCCCAGCATTTT
NA,TRBV24-1,TRBJ1-4,NA,CATSDAGRRGEGEKLFF,TGTGCCACCAGTGATGCCGGGAGAAGAGGAGAGGGTGAAAAACTGTTTTTT
NA,TRBV14,TRBJ1-6,TRBD1,CASSLRQGFSDSPLHF,TGTGCCAGCAGCCTACGACAGGGTTTCAGCGATTCACCCCTCCACTTT
once,TRBV4-1,TRBJ2-5,TRBD2,CASSQSSGRVGETQYF,TGCGCCAGCAGCCAGAGTAGCGGGAGAGTAGGGGAGACCCAGTACTTC
NA,TRBV2,TRBJ1-5,TRBD1,CASHKNQGGQEIYNQPQHF,TGTGCCAGCCACAAAAACCAGGGGGGTCAAGAGATATACAATCAGCCCCAGCATTTT